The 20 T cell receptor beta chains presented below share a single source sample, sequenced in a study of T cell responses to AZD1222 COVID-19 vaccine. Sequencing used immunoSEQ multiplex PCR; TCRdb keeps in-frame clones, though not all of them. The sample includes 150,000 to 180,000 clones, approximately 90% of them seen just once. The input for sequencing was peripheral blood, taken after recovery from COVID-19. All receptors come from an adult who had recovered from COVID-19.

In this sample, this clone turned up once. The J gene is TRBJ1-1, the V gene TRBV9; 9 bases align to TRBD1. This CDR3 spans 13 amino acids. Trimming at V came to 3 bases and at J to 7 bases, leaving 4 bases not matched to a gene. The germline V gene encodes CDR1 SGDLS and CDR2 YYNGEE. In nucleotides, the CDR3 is TGTGCCAGCAGCGACAGGGGGCTGGATGAAGCTTTCTTT. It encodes CASSDRGLDEAFF. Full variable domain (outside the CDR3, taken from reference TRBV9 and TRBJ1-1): DSGVTQTPKHLITATGQRVTLRCSPRSGDLSVYWYQQSLDQGLQFLIQYYNGEERAKGNILERFSAQQFPDLHSELNLSSLELGDSALYFCASSDRGLDEAFFGQGTRLTVV.

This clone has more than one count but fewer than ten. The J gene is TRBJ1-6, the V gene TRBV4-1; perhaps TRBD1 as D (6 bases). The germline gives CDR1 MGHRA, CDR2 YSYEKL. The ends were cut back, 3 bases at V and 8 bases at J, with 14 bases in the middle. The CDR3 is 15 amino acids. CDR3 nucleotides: TGCGCCAGCAGCCATCCGGCAGGGGTAGATTCACCCCTCCACTTT. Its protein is CASSHPAGVDSPLHF.

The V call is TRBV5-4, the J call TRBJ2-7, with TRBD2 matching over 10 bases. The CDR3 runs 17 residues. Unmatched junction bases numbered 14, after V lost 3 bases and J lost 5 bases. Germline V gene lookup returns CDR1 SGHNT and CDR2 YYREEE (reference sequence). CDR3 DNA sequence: TGTGCCAGCAGCTCAGGACCAGCGGGAGGGCCTGTGGACGAGCAGTACTTC. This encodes CASSSGPAGGPVDEQYF.

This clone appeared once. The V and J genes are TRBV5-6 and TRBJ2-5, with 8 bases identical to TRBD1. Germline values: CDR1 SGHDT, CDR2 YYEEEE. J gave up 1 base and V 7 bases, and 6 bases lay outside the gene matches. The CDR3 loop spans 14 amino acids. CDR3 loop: CASGQGARQETQYF. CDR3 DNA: TGTGCCAGCGGTCAGGGGGCGCGCCAAGAGACCCAGTACTTC.

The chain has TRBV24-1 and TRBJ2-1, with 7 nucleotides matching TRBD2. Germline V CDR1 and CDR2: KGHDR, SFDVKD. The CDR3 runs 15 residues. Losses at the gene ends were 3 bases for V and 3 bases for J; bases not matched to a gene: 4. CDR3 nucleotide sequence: TGTGCCACCAGTGATAGCGGGAAGCTCTACAATGAGCAGTTCTTC. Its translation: CATSDSGKLYNEQFF.

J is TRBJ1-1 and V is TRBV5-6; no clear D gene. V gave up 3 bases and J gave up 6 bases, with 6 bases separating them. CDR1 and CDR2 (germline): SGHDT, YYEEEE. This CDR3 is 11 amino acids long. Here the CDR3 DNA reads TGTGCCAGCAGCTCTAGTGCTGAAGCTTTCTTT. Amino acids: CASSSSAEAFF.

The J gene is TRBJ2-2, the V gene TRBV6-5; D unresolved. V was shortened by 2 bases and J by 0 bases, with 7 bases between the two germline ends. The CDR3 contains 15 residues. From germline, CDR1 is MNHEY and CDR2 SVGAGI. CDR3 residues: CASSYRRTNTGELFF. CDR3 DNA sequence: TGTGCCAGCAGTTACCGCCGAACGAACACCGGGGAGCTGTTTTTT.

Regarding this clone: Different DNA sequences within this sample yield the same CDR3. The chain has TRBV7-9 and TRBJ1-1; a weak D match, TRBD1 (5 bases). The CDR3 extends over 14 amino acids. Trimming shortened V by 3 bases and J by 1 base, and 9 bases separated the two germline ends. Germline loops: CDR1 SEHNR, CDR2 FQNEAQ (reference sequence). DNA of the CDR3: TGTGCCAGCAGCTTCGGCGGGGGGAACACTGAAGCTTTCTTT. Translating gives CASSFGGGNTEAFF.

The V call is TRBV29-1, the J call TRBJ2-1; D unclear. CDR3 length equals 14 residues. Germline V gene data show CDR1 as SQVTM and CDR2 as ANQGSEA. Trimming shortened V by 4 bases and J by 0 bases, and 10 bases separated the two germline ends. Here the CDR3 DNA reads TGCAGCGTTGCGGGCGGTAGCTCCTACAATGAGCAGTTCTTC. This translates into CSVAGGSSYNEQFF.

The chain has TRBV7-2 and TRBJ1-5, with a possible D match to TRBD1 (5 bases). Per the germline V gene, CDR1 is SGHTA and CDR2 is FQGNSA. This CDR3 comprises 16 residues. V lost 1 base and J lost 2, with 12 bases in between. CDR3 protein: CASSLGLGPGNQPQHF. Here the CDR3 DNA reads TGTGCCAGCAGCTTAGGGTTGGGGCCGGGCAATCAGCCCCAGCATTTT.

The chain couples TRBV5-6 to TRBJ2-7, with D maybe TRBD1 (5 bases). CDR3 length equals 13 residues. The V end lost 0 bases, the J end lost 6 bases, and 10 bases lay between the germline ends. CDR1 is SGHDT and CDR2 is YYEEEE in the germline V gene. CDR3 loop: CASSLGGSREQYF. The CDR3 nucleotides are TGTGCCAGCAGCTTGGGGGGCTCCCGCGAGCAGTACTTC.

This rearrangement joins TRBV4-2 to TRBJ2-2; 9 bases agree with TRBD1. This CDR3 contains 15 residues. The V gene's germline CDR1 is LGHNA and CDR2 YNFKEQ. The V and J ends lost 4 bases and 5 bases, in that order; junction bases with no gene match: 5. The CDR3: CASSLGTGMTGELFF. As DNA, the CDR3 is TGTGCCAGCAGCCTCGGGACAGGGATGACCGGGGAGCTGTTTTTT.

The CDR3 reads CASSGDRDNEQFF. The CDR3 DNA sequence: TGTGCCAGCAGCGGGGACAGAGACAATGAGCAGTTCTTC. V is TRBV9 and J is TRBJ2-1; 7 nucleotides match TRBD1. This CDR3 spans 13 amino acids. Germline CDR1 is SGDLS and CDR2 is YYNGEE. V shed 3 bases and J 5 bases; nucleotides not matched to a gene: 2.

The CDR3: CASSSTGLLYGYTF. In nucleotides, the CDR3 is TGTGCCAGCAGTTCCACAGGGTTATTGTATGGCTACACCTTC. The chain carries TRBV28 and TRBJ1-2; D might be TRBD1 (6 bases). The V gene's germline CDR1 is MDHEN and CDR2 SYDVKM. The CDR3 runs to 14 residues. Trimming pared 4 bases from V and 5 bases from J, leaving 14 bases between.

The CDR3 region has the DNA TGTGCCATCAGTGAGGGACAGATCACAGATACGCAGTATTTT. Its translation is CAISEGQITDTQYF. This chain uses TRBV10-3 with TRBJ2-3, with D possibly TRBD1 on 6 matching bases. V lost 2 bases and J 2 bases, leaving 8 bases between the germline ends. CDR3 length: 14 residues. Germline-derived CDR1 and CDR2 are ENHRY and SYGVKD.

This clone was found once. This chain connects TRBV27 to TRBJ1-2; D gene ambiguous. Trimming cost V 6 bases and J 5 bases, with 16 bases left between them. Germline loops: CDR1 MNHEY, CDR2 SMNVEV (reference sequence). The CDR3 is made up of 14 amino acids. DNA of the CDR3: TGTGCCAGCAGCCGAATCTCTCGAAGTTATGGCTACACCTTC. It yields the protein CASSRISRSYGYTF.

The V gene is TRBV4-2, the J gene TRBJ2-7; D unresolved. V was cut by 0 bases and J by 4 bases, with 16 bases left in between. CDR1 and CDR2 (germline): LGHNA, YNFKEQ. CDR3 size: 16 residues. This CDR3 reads CASSQDLALRDYEQYF. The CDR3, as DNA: TGTGCCAGCAGCCAAGATCTGGCCCTCCGCGATTACGAGCAGTACTTC.

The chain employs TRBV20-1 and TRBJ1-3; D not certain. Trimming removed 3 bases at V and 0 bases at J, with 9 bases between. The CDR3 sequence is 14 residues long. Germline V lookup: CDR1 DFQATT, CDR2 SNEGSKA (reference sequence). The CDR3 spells CSASKVNSGNTIYF. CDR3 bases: TGCAGTGCTAGTAAGGTTAACTCTGGAAACACCATATATTTT.

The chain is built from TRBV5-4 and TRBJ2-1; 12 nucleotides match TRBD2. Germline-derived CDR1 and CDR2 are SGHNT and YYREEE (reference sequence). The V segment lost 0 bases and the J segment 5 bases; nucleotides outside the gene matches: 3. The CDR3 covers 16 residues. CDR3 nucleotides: TGTGCCAGCAGCTTGGCAACTAGCGGGGGGCACAATGAGCAGTTCTTC. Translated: CASSLATSGGHNEQFF.

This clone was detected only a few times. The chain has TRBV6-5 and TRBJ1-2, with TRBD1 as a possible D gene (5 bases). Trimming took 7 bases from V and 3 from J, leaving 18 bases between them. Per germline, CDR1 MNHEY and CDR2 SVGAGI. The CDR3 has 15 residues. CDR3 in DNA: TGTGCCAGCACCGGCGCGGGGGAGGTTGACTATGGCTACACCTTC. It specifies CASTGAGEVDYGYTF.